The next 10 T cell receptor beta chains were all read from a single sample in a study of CD8+ T cells in alopecia areata. As for treatment: oral pan-JAK inhibitor, 5-10 mg twice daily. As the sequencing template, cDNA was produced by extracting RNA and reverse transcribing it. The protocol was immunoSEQ multiplex PCR, while the TCRdb copy is restricted to in-frame clones and leaves out a portion. The sample yields 250,000 to 300,000 clones, more than 45% seen once. The input for sequencing was CD4+ T cells sorted from blood, taken at week 24, from a patient treated with tofacitinib. The receptors were gathered from a human donor with alopecia areata.

This clone was seen a handful of times. This sequence joins TRBV29-1 and TRBJ2-1, with no clear D. Deletions cut 4 bases from V and 8 bases from J, with 12 bases between. Germline loops: CDR1 SQVTM, CDR2 ANQGSEA. The CDR3 sequence is 12 residues long. The CDR3: CSVAPLGDEQFF. The DNA of the CDR3 is TGCAGCGTTGCTCCGTTAGGAGATGAGCAGTTCTTC.

This chain links TRBV4-1 with TRBJ2-1; 8 bases are shared with TRBD2. The CDR3 has 15 amino acids. After removal of 4 bases from V and 4 bases from J, the junction contained 6 bases not matched to a gene. CDR1 and CDR2 (germline): MGHRA, YSYEKL. CDR3 residues: CASSPREGGYNEQFF. In DNA form, the CDR3 reads TGCGCCAGCAGCCCCCGGGAGGGTGGGTACAATGAGCAGTTCTTC.

The chain employs TRBV5-1 and TRBJ2-1, with TRBD2 matching over 13 bases. J lost 9 bases, V lost 4 bases, and 4 bases had no gene match. Germline CDR1 is SGHRS and CDR2 is YFSETQ. The CDR3 length is 14 residues. The CDR3 region is CASSLRLAGGEQFF. CDR3 nucleotides: TGCGCCAGCAGCCTCCGACTAGCGGGAGGTGAGCAGTTCTTC.

The chain has TRBV28 and TRBJ2-7, with D maybe TRBD1 (5 bases). The CDR3 length is 15 residues. The V end was cut by 3 bases, the J end by 0 bases, with 12 bases between. Germline CDR1 MDHEN, CDR2 SYDVKM. This CDR3 is CASSLASDNSYEQYF. The CDR3 DNA follows: TGTGCCAGCAGTTTGGCTTCGGACAACTCCTACGAGCAGTACTTC.

The V call is TRBV28, the J call TRBJ2-6, with D uncertain. The CDR3 has 14 amino acids. The germline gives CDR1 MDHEN, CDR2 SYDVKM. V was cut by 9 bases and J by 4 bases, with 13 bases left in between. The CDR3 DNA sequence: TGTGCCAGTGAGACCGGTTGGGGGGCCAACGTCCTGACTTTC. It codes for CASETGWGANVLTF.

This chain links TRBV4-1 with TRBJ1-2; TRBD1 matches at 8 bases. Trimming at V came to 4 bases and at J to 5 bases, leaving 12 bases not matched to a gene. This CDR3 has 16 residues. Germline CDR1 reads MGHRA; CDR2 reads YSYEKL. CDR3 region: CASSRPGTGYRYGYTF. CDR3 bases: TGCGCCAGCAGCCGTCCCGGGACAGGTTATCGGTATGGCTACACCTTC.

This chain uses TRBV30 with TRBJ1-1, with D unresolved. Between the trimmed V and J ends, which lost 2 bases and 1 base, there was a span of 8 bases. The CDR3 is 13 residues long. The V gene's germline CDR1 is GTSNPN and CDR2 SVGIG (reference sequence). The CDR3 sequence: CAWSTLGNTEAFF. CDR3 sequence (DNA): TGTGCCTGGAGTACGTTAGGGAACACTGAAGCTTTCTTT.

V usage is TRBV2 and J usage is TRBJ2-3; no firm D call. Germline-derived CDR1 and CDR2 are SNHLY and FYNNEI. The CDR3 loop spans 15 amino acids. Trimming left V 6 bases short and J 5 bases short, with 18 bases between. As DNA, the CDR3 is TGTGCCAGCAGCCTGATTTCGAACCGAGTAGATACGCAGTATTTT. This sequence encodes CASSLISNRVDTQYF.

The chain joins TRBV5-1 to TRBJ2-5, with 7 bases identical to TRBD1. The CDR3 spans 14 residues. CDR1 and CDR2 from the germline V gene are SGHRS and YFSETQ. V lost 3 bases to trimming and J lost 5 bases; unmatched junction nucleotides: 7. The CDR3 reads CASSSRTGSETQYF. The CDR3 nucleotides read TGCGCCAGCAGCTCAAGGACAGGCTCGGAGACCCAGTACTTC. Variable domain in full (rest from reference TRBV5-1 and TRBJ2-5): KAGVTQTPRYLIKTRGQQVTLSCSPISGHRSVSWYQQTPGQGLQFLFEYFSETQRNKGNFPGRFSGRQFSNSRSEMNVSTLELGDSALYLCASSSRTGSETQYFGPGTRLLVL.

CDR3: CAWSPVDRDSRYTEAFF. CDR3 nucleotide sequence: TGTGCCTGGAGTCCCGTTGACCGGGACAGCAGGTACACTGAAGCTTTCTTT. The rearrangement uses TRBV30 and TRBJ1-1; 7 bases fit TRBD1. The V segment lost 2 bases and the J segment 3 bases; nucleotides outside the gene matches: 15. Germline V gives CDR1 GTSNPN, CDR2 SVGIG (reference sequence). The CDR3 length is 17 residues.